This TCR beta chain was sequenced during a study of spatial heterogeneity in lung cancer. General study findings and limits: Tumor mutation counts were tracked by expanded intratumoral alpha and beta TCR counts.

The table lists this clonotype with many counts. Antigen specificity is unknown. TCRdb re-derived calls from the 5' RACE reads in MiXCR, one entry per CDR3 protein. The sample lists roughly 2,500 distinct CDR3 sequences, just over 15% occurring once. Time point denoted: sample taken at primary tumor resection. The donors were about 67 patients with non-small cell lung cancer that was early-stage and untreated. Whole RNA came from tumor, nontumor lung or frozen PBMC and was sequenced without being sorted. The sequence was obtained from a female donor with early-stage non-small cell lung cancer. Sequences were derived from lung tumor tissue, sampled at surgery.

The CDR3 bases are TGTGCCAGCAGCTTACGACCGCCTATGAGGGACAATGAGCAGTTCTTC. This encodes CASSLRPPMRDNEQFF. V usage is TRBV11-2 and J usage is TRBJ2-1; perhaps TRBD2 as D (5 bases). Looked up from germline, CDR1 is SGHAT and CDR2 is FQNNGV. CDR3 length equals 16 residues. Trimming stripped 2 bases from V and 5 bases from J, with 16 bases between.